These T cell receptor beta chains were read from a single sample in a study of beta chain features in type 1 diabetes. Sequenced by immunoSEQ multiplex PCR; TCRdb stores in-frame clones only, minus some. There are 150,000 to 200,000 clones in the sample; 63% occur only once, and approximately 0.089% lies in the top ten. Sequencing used naive CD4+ T cells from blood. These receptors were taken from a man aged 25-45 years with type 1 diabetes. The CDR3 runs from the conserved cysteine through the conserved F or W. Each record gives: D gene, J gene, clone size, CDR3 length, V gene, CDR3 DNA, CDR3 protein. D genes are given only for firm matches. The size entry is marked missing in some rows and otherwise reads once, few, many or a size class.

d_call: -
j_call: TRBJ2-7
clone_size: -
cdr3_length: 13
v_call: TRBV4-3
cdr3_nt: TGCGCCAGCATTAGGACAGACTCCTACGAGCAGTACTTC
cdr3_aa: CASIRTDSYEQYF

d_call: TRBD1
j_call: TRBJ2-5
clone_size: few
cdr3_length: 14
v_call: TRBV30
cdr3_nt: TGTGCCTGGAGTGCCTACAGGGGTTTGGAGACCCAGTACTTC
cdr3_aa: CAWSAYRGLETQYF

d_call: -
j_call: TRBJ1-1
clone_size: -
cdr3_length: 13
v_call: TRBV7-9
cdr3_nt: TGTGCCAGCAGGGCCCGGGAATCTACTGAAGCTTTCTTT
cdr3_aa: CASRARESTEAFF

d_call: -
j_call: TRBJ2-3
clone_size: -
cdr3_length: 13
v_call: TRBV2
cdr3_nt: TGTGCCAGCAGGTTAGGGCCCCCCCATACGCAGTATTTT
cdr3_aa: CASRLGPPHTQYF

d_call: -
j_call: TRBJ1-4
clone_size: -
cdr3_length: 12
v_call: TRBV29-1
cdr3_nt: TGCAGCGTTGTAGATCCTGGGGAAAAACTGTTTTTT
cdr3_aa: CSVVDPGEKLFF

d_call: -
j_call: TRBJ2-2
clone_size: few
cdr3_length: 15
v_call: TRBV9
cdr3_nt: TGTGCCAGCAGCGTAGCGGTTTTACACACCGGGGAGCTGTTTTTT
cdr3_aa: CASSVAVLHTGELFF

d_call: -
j_call: TRBJ2-6
clone_size: -
cdr3_length: 15
v_call: TRBV7-7
cdr3_nt: TGTGCCAGCAGCCCCCTACGCTCTGGGGCCAACGTCCTGACTTTC
cdr3_aa: CASSPLRSGANVLTF

d_call: -
j_call: TRBJ1-2
clone_size: -
cdr3_length: 11
v_call: TRBV5-4
cdr3_nt: TGTGCCAGCAGCTTGGGGAATGGCTACACCTTC
cdr3_aa: CASSLGNGYTF

d_call: -
j_call: TRBJ1-6
clone_size: -
cdr3_length: 13
v_call: TRBV7-9
cdr3_nt: TGTGCCAGCAGCTTTGGGACGGATTCACCCCTCCACTTT
cdr3_aa: CASSFGTDSPLHF

d_call: -
j_call: TRBJ2-3
clone_size: -
cdr3_length: 12
v_call: TRBV6-6
cdr3_nt: TGTGCCAGCAGCCTCCTACCCGATACGCAGTATTTT
cdr3_aa: CASSLLPDTQYF

d_call: -
j_call: TRBJ2-3
clone_size: -
cdr3_length: 11
v_call: TRBV9
cdr3_nt: TGTGCCAGCAGCGACACAGATACGCAGTATTTT
cdr3_aa: CASSDTDTQYF

d_call: -
j_call: TRBJ2-5
clone_size: -
cdr3_length: 11
v_call: TRBV5-1
cdr3_nt: TGCGCCAGCAGCTTAGAAGAGACCCAGTACTTC
cdr3_aa: CASSLEETQYF

d_call: TRBD1
j_call: TRBJ2-3
clone_size: few
cdr3_length: 15
v_call: TRBV25-1
cdr3_nt: TGTGCCAGCAGCCTCCAGGGGGTGCCCTACGATACGCAGTATTTT
cdr3_aa: CASSLQGVPYDTQYF

d_call: -
j_call: TRBJ2-3
clone_size: -
cdr3_length: 13
v_call: TRBV6-6
cdr3_nt: TGTGCCAGCACGACGGACGGCACAGATACGCAGTATTTT
cdr3_aa: CASTTDGTDTQYF

d_call: -
j_call: TRBJ1-1
clone_size: -
cdr3_length: 13
v_call: TRBV27
cdr3_nt: TGTGCCAGCAGCGACGGACAGAACACTGAAGCTTTCTTT
cdr3_aa: CASSDGQNTEAFF

d_call: -
j_call: TRBJ2-1
clone_size: -
cdr3_length: 11
v_call: TRBV7-2
cdr3_nt: TGTGCCAGCAGCTTGTCAATTGAGCAGTTCTTC
cdr3_aa: CASSLSIEQFF

d_call: TRBD1
j_call: TRBJ1-2
clone_size: few
cdr3_length: 13
v_call: TRBV5-8
cdr3_nt: TGTGCCAGCAGCTTTCAGGGGGTCGCTGGCTACACCTTC
cdr3_aa: CASSFQGVAGYTF

d_call: TRBD1
j_call: TRBJ2-7
clone_size: -
cdr3_length: 13
v_call: TRBV25-1
cdr3_nt: TGTGCCAATAGACAGGGGGCCACCTACGAGCAGTACTTC
cdr3_aa: CANRQGATYEQYF

d_call: TRBD1
j_call: TRBJ1-4
clone_size: few
cdr3_length: 14
v_call: TRBV7-9
cdr3_nt: TGTGCCAGCAGCGCCGACAGGGGGAATGAAAAACTGTTTTTT
cdr3_aa: CASSADRGNEKLFF

d_call: -
j_call: TRBJ1-1
clone_size: few
cdr3_length: 16
v_call: TRBV29-1
cdr3_nt: TGCAGCGGTGAGACCCAGACAGCCTCAAGGATCACTGAAGCTTTCTTT
cdr3_aa: CSGETQTASRITEAFF

d_call: TRBD1
j_call: TRBJ2-4
clone_size: -
cdr3_length: 15
v_call: TRBV11-2
cdr3_nt: TGTGCCAGCGGACAGGGCTTATTAGCCAAAAACATTCAGTACTTC
cdr3_aa: CASGQGLLAKNIQYF

d_call: TRBD1
j_call: TRBJ1-1
clone_size: few
cdr3_length: 14
v_call: TRBV5-1
cdr3_nt: TGCGCCAGCAGCCTGGACAGGGCGGACACTGAAGCTTTCTTT
cdr3_aa: CASSLDRADTEAFF

d_call: -
j_call: TRBJ2-7
clone_size: -
cdr3_length: 15
v_call: TRBV2
cdr3_nt: TGTGCCAGCAGTGAACGCGGGGGCCAGTCCTACGAGCAGTACTTC
cdr3_aa: CASSERGGQSYEQYF

d_call: -
j_call: TRBJ1-4
clone_size: few
cdr3_length: 15
v_call: TRBV9
cdr3_nt: TGTGCCAGCAGCCCCCATCTCGAGCAGGAAATGACACTGTTTTTT
cdr3_aa: CASSPHLEQEMTLFF

d_call: TRBD2
j_call: TRBJ2-1
clone_size: -
cdr3_length: 15
v_call: TRBV29-1
cdr3_nt: TGCAGCGTTGTTATAGCGGGGGGCGACTACAATGAGCAGTTCTTC
cdr3_aa: CSVVIAGGDYNEQFF

d_call: -
j_call: TRBJ2-5
clone_size: -
cdr3_length: 15
v_call: TRBV4-3
cdr3_nt: TGCGCCAGCAGCCAAGATGCGGCGGGGCAAGAGACCCAGTACTTC
cdr3_aa: CASSQDAAGQETQYF

d_call: -
j_call: TRBJ2-1
clone_size: -
cdr3_length: 13
v_call: TRBV7-9
cdr3_nt: TGTGCCAGCAGCTTTCGTAGCGGCAATGAGCAGTTCTTC
cdr3_aa: CASSFRSGNEQFF

d_call: TRBD1
j_call: TRBJ2-2
clone_size: -
cdr3_length: 15
v_call: TRBV29-1
cdr3_nt: TGCAGCGTTATTAGGACAGGGATAAACACCGGGGAGCTGTTTTTT
cdr3_aa: CSVIRTGINTGELFF

d_call: TRBD1
j_call: TRBJ1-2
clone_size: -
cdr3_length: 15
v_call: TRBV9
cdr3_nt: TGTGCCAGCAGCGCGAATCCGGGACAGGGAAATGGCTACACCTTC
cdr3_aa: CASSANPGQGNGYTF

d_call: TRBD2
j_call: TRBJ2-3
clone_size: once
cdr3_length: 16
v_call: TRBV2
cdr3_nt: TGTGCCAGCAGTAGGGGACTAGCGATGAGCACAGATACGCAGTATTTT
cdr3_aa: CASSRGLAMSTDTQYF

d_call: -
j_call: TRBJ2-7
clone_size: -
cdr3_length: 14
v_call: TRBV29-1
cdr3_nt: TGCAGCGTTGAAAAACAAGGACAGACCTACGAGCAGTACTTC
cdr3_aa: CSVEKQGQTYEQYF

d_call: -
j_call: TRBJ2-7
clone_size: -
cdr3_length: 11
v_call: TRBV10-3
cdr3_nt: TGTGCCATCAGCAAGAACTACGAGCAGTACTTC
cdr3_aa: CAISKNYEQYF

d_call: -
j_call: TRBJ1-4
clone_size: -
cdr3_length: 13
v_call: TRBV21-1
cdr3_nt: TGTGCCAGCAGCAAATTGGAGGATGAAAAACTGTTTTTT
cdr3_aa: CASSKLEDEKLFF

d_call: TRBD2
j_call: TRBJ2-5
clone_size: -
cdr3_length: 16
v_call: TRBV30
cdr3_nt: TGTGCCTGGAGCTACGTAGCGGGGGTGCTCCAAGAGACCCAGTACTTC
cdr3_aa: CAWSYVAGVLQETQYF

d_call: -
j_call: TRBJ2-6
clone_size: -
cdr3_length: 13
v_call: TRBV25-1
cdr3_nt: TGTGCCAGCAGTGAGCCTGGGGCCAACGTCCTGACTTTC
cdr3_aa: CASSEPGANVLTF

d_call: -
j_call: TRBJ2-3
clone_size: -
cdr3_length: 14
v_call: TRBV7-2
cdr3_nt: TGTGCCAGCAGAAAGGGCGCCGGCACAGATACGCAGTATTTT
cdr3_aa: CASRKGAGTDTQYF

d_call: -
j_call: TRBJ2-3
clone_size: -
cdr3_length: 15
v_call: TRBV4-3
cdr3_nt: TGCGCCAGCAGCCAAGATAGGTCGGGCACAGATACGCAGTATTTT
cdr3_aa: CASSQDRSGTDTQYF

d_call: TRBD1
j_call: TRBJ2-3
clone_size: -
cdr3_length: 15
v_call: TRBV7-9
cdr3_nt: TGTGCCAGCAGCCCGGACAGGGCCTTCACAGATACGCAGTATTTT
cdr3_aa: CASSPDRAFTDTQYF

d_call: -
j_call: TRBJ1-1
clone_size: -
cdr3_length: 15
v_call: TRBV30
cdr3_nt: TGTGCCCGCATAACTCCGGGACCCCCGGTTGGTGAAGCTTTCTTT
cdr3_aa: CARITPGPPVGEAFF

d_call: -
j_call: TRBJ2-3
clone_size: -
cdr3_length: 15
v_call: TRBV7-2
cdr3_nt: TGTGCCAGCAGCTTAGATCTAGATAGCACAGATACGCAGTATTTT
cdr3_aa: CASSLDLDSTDTQYF

d_call: TRBD2
j_call: TRBJ2-5
clone_size: once
cdr3_length: 12
v_call: TRBV30
cdr3_nt: TGTGCCTGGAGTGTAGGGAGGGGGACCCAGTACTTC
cdr3_aa: CAWSVGRGTQYF

d_call: -
j_call: TRBJ1-5
clone_size: few
cdr3_length: 15
v_call: TRBV23-1
cdr3_nt: TGCGCCAGCAGCCGACGAGACGGTAGCAATCAGCCCCAGCATTTT
cdr3_aa: CASSRRDGSNQPQHF

d_call: -
j_call: TRBJ1-2
clone_size: -
cdr3_length: 14
v_call: TRBV30
cdr3_nt: TGTGCCTGGAGTGTTGGGGGATTAACACATGGCTACACCTTC
cdr3_aa: CAWSVGGLTHGYTF

d_call: -
j_call: TRBJ1-1
clone_size: -
cdr3_length: 15
v_call: TRBV25-1
cdr3_nt: TGTGCCAGCAGTGAATGGGGCAGTGTAAACACTGAAGCTTTCTTT
cdr3_aa: CASSEWGSVNTEAFF

d_call: TRBD1
j_call: TRBJ2-2
clone_size: -
cdr3_length: 14
v_call: TRBV6-5
cdr3_nt: TGTGCCAGCAGCCAGGACAGGGGGATCGGGGAGCTGTTTTTT
cdr3_aa: CASSQDRGIGELFF

d_call: TRBD1
j_call: TRBJ1-2
clone_size: -
cdr3_length: 14
v_call: TRBV25-1
cdr3_nt: TGTGCCAGCAGTCACACCGGGACAGGGGTAGGCTACACCTTC
cdr3_aa: CASSHTGTGVGYTF

d_call: -
j_call: TRBJ2-3
clone_size: -
cdr3_length: 13
v_call: TRBV5-1
cdr3_nt: TGCGCCAGCAGCTTGGGGAGGTCCGATACGCAGTATTTT
cdr3_aa: CASSLGRSDTQYF

d_call: -
j_call: TRBJ2-6
clone_size: few
cdr3_length: 15
v_call: TRBV9
cdr3_nt: TGTGCCAGCAGCCCAAGGACTTCTGGGGCCAACGTCCTGACTTTC
cdr3_aa: CASSPRTSGANVLTF

d_call: -
j_call: TRBJ1-1
clone_size: -
cdr3_length: 12
v_call: TRBV29-1
cdr3_nt: TGCAGCTTCCGGGACAACGGTTTTGAAGCTTTCTTT
cdr3_aa: CSFRDNGFEAFF

d_call: TRBD1
j_call: TRBJ2-7
clone_size: once
cdr3_length: 15
v_call: TRBV7-9
cdr3_nt: TGTGCCAGCAGCGGAAAGGGGGCCTTATCCTACGAGCAGTACTTC
cdr3_aa: CASSGKGALSYEQYF

d_call: TRBD1
j_call: TRBJ2-1
clone_size: -
cdr3_length: 16
v_call: TRBV7-2
cdr3_nt: TGTGCCAGCAGCTTCGCGGGACAGGGTAATCACAATGAGCAGTTCTTC
cdr3_aa: CASSFAGQGNHNEQFF

d_call: -
j_call: TRBJ1-2
clone_size: -
cdr3_length: 16
v_call: TRBV28
cdr3_nt: TGTGCCAGCGGCGGAGCCAGTGCCCGAGACAACTATGGCTACACCTTC
cdr3_aa: CASGGASARDNYGYTF

d_call: -
j_call: TRBJ1-1
clone_size: -
cdr3_length: 14
v_call: TRBV7-9
cdr3_nt: TGTGCCAGCAGCCCCTCCGGGGGGAACACTGAAGCTTTCTTT
cdr3_aa: CASSPSGGNTEAFF

d_call: -
j_call: TRBJ2-5
clone_size: few
cdr3_length: 14
v_call: TRBV10-3
cdr3_nt: TGTGCCATCAGCGGAAACTGGTTGCCCGGGACCCAGTACTTC
cdr3_aa: CAISGNWLPGTQYF

d_call: -
j_call: TRBJ2-6
clone_size: -
cdr3_length: 14
v_call: TRBV7-8
cdr3_nt: TGTGCCAGCAGCTTAGATCCTGGGGCCAACGTCCTGACTTTC
cdr3_aa: CASSLDPGANVLTF

d_call: -
j_call: TRBJ2-1
clone_size: -
cdr3_length: 15
v_call: TRBV10-3
cdr3_nt: TGTGCCATCAGTGAGGAGGAAGCCCTCTACAATGAGCAGTTCTTC
cdr3_aa: CAISEEEALYNEQFF

d_call: -
j_call: TRBJ1-6
clone_size: -
cdr3_length: 14
v_call: TRBV7-9
cdr3_nt: TGTGCCACCCAGGCCGGGGCTCAGGGTTCACCCCTCCACTTT
cdr3_aa: CATQAGAQGSPLHF

d_call: TRBD1
j_call: TRBJ2-5
clone_size: -
cdr3_length: 15
v_call: TRBV7-2
cdr3_nt: TGTGCCAGCAGCTTATATAAGAACAGGGGCGAGACCCAGTACTTC
cdr3_aa: CASSLYKNRGETQYF